These T cell receptor beta chains were read from a single sample in a study of T-cell memory formation after mild COVID-19. TCRdb analysed the 5' RACE reads with MiXCR anew, one entry per CDR3 protein. This sample carries under 300,000 distinct CDR3 sequences, more than 15% of them seen once, and the ten largest clones take roughly 23%. Sequenced input: PBMCs or a T cell subset sorted from them (not recorded which). These receptors were collected from a man aged 18 to 30 who had mild COVID-19 (a few samples of this study predate the infection). Cell type and time point are not known. The CDR3 runs from the conserved cysteine through the conserved F or W. A D gene is named only where the DNA matches it firmly. Clone size is not always given. Where it is, it says once, few, many or a class for expanded clones.

TRBJ1-2,TRBV4-3,NA,TRBD1,TGCGCCAGCAGCCAAGATACCCGACAGGGCGGCTACACCTTC,CASSQDTRQGGYTF
TRBJ2-1,TRBV4-2,NA,NA,TGTGCCAGCAGCCAAGAGGGCGTGGCGGCAGGCTACAATGAGCAGTTCTTC,CASSQEGVAAGYNEQFF
TRBJ2-5,TRBV5-1,NA,NA,TGCGCCAGCAGCTTGTTCGGCTTCCTGGTGACCCAGTACTTC,CASSLFGFLVTQYF
TRBJ1-4,TRBV5-1,few,NA,TGCGCCAGCAGGAGTTCGAGTGCTAATGAAAAACTGTTTTTT,CASRSSSANEKLFF
TRBJ2-3,TRBV4-2,NA,TRBD1,TGTGCCAGCAGCCAACCGGACAGGGCAGATACGCAGTATTTT,CASSQPDRADTQYF
TRBJ1-3,TRBV20-1,NA,NA,TGCAGTGCTAGGGCCCCCCCAGGAAACACCATATATTTT,CSARAPPGNTIYF
TRBJ2-6,TRBV5-5,few,NA,TGTGCCAGCAGCTTGGCTGGGGTGAGCGGGGCCAACGTCCTGACTTTC,CASSLAGVSGANVLTF
TRBJ2-7,TRBV4-3,NA,TRBD2,TGCGCCAGCAGCCAAAGTCCGCAGCGGGGGGGCCTATACGAGCAGTACTTC,CASSQSPQRGGLYEQYF
TRBJ1-1,TRBV20-1,NA,NA,TGCAGTGCGAGGGTCCGAGCGAACACTGAAGCTTTCTTT,CSARVRANTEAFF
TRBJ2-5,TRBV5-1,NA,NA,TGCGCCAGCCGGGGACCAGGGGACCAAGAGACCCAGTACTTC,CASRGPGDQETQYF
TRBJ2-3,TRBV7-9,NA,NA,TGTGCCAGCAGCCGGGACTTGAGCACAGATACGCAGTATTTT,CASSRDLSTDTQYF
TRBJ2-1,TRBV13,few,NA,TGTGCCAGCAGCTTACCGGGGGCCGATGAGCAGTTCTTC,CASSLPGADEQFF
TRBJ2-5,TRBV5-4,many,TRBD2,TGTGCCAGCAGCCAGACTAGCGGGCCAGAGACCCAGTACTTC,CASSQTSGPETQYF
TRBJ1-2,TRBV4-1,few,TRBD1,TGCGCCAGCAGCCTGGGACAGCCAGCTAACTATGGCTACACCTTC,CASSLGQPANYGYTF
TRBJ2-7,TRBV5-1,few,TRBD1,TGCGCCAGCAGCTTCGGGACAGGGCAGACCTACGAGCAGTACTTC,CASSFGTGQTYEQYF
TRBJ2-2,TRBV23-1,NA,TRBD1,TGCGCCAGCACTTGTGGACAGGGTGGAACCGGGGAGCTGTTTTTT,CASTCGQGGTGELFF
TRBJ2-1,TRBV7-2,NA,NA,TGTGCCAGCAGCTTAGTTGGCGGGTTGGCCTACAATGAGCAGTTCTTC,CASSLVGGLAYNEQFF
TRBJ1-3,TRBV6-6,few,NA,TGTGCCAGCACCACCGACGGGAACACCATATATTTT,CASTTDGNTIYF
TRBJ1-5,TRBV24-1,few,TRBD1,TGTGCCACCAGCGACAGGGGTGATCAGCCCCAGCATTTT,CATSDRGDQPQHF
TRBJ2-5,TRBV12-3/TRBV12-4,few,NA,TGTGCCAGCAGTTTACCGGGGTGGTTGGGAGAGACCCAGTACTTC,CASSLPGWLGETQYF
TRBJ2-3,TRBV5-1,many,NA,TGCGCCAGCAGCGGCGGTGAGCTGGCAGATACGCAGTATTTT,CASSGGELADTQYF
TRBJ2-3,TRBV19,NA,TRBD2,TGTGCCAGTAATTACCGCCCGGGACTAGCGGGGGGACGGGGCACAGATACGCAGTATTTT,CASNYRPGLAGGRGTDTQYF
TRBJ1-1,TRBV9,NA,NA,TGTGCCAGCAGCGTAGAAGGGCGGAACACTGAAGCTTTCTTT,CASSVEGRNTEAFF
TRBJ1-5,TRBV12-3/TRBV12-4,NA,TRBD1,TGTGCCAGCAGTTTTGTCGGGACAGTAGTTTTGCAGCCCCAGCATTTT,CASSFVGTVVLQPQHF
TRBJ2-1,TRBV7-9,NA,TRBD1,TGTGCCAGCAGCCACCGGGACAGGGGGAGAGATGAGCAGTTCTTC,CASSHRDRGRDEQFF
TRBJ1-1,TRBV4-3,few,TRBD1,TGCGCCAGCAGCCAAGAAACAGGGGGCGGGGTGAACACTGAAGCTTTCTTT,CASSQETGGGVNTEAFF
TRBJ2-3,TRBV5-1,NA,TRBD2,TGCGCCAGCAGCCGAACTAGCGTGCTCGCAGATACGCAGTATTTT,CASSRTSVLADTQYF
TRBJ2-7,TRBV5-5,NA,NA,TGTGCCAGCAGCCGATACCGGGAATCAGCCGAGCAGTACTTC,CASSRYRESAEQYF
TRBJ2-7,TRBV9,once,TRBD2,TGTGCCAGCAGCTCTGACCTAGCGGGCGAGCAGTACTTC,CASSSDLAGEQYF
TRBJ2-5,TRBV6-5,few,TRBD1,TGTGCCAGCAGTTACTCCGGGACAGGGGGCCACGCAGAGACCCAGTACTTC,CASSYSGTGGHAETQYF
TRBJ2-7,TRBV20-1,few,NA,TGCAGTGCTCTGCACTCCTACGAGCAGTACTTC,CSALHSYEQYF
TRBJ2-5,TRBV20-1,few,NA,TGCAGCCCCGGGACATCGGAGACCCAGTACTTC,CSPGTSETQYF
TRBJ2-1,TRBV7-3,NA,TRBD2,TGTGCCAGCAGCCCCCGGGGAAAGATGGTAGCGGGGGGAGGGGAGCAGTTCTTC,CASSPRGKMVAGGGEQFF
TRBJ2-1,TRBV12-3/TRBV12-4,NA,TRBD2,TGTGCCAGCGACGGGGGGTTGTGGGATGAGCAGTTCTTC,CASDGGLWDEQFF
TRBJ2-7,TRBV18,few,NA,TGTGCCAGCTCACCACCCACGGACGGCAACTCCTACGAGCAGTACTTC,CASSPPTDGNSYEQYF
TRBJ1-1,TRBV12-3/TRBV12-4,few,NA,TGTGCCAGCAGTTTTGAGGATTTGAACACTGAAGCTTTCTTT,CASSFEDLNTEAFF
TRBJ2-1,TRBV3-1,NA,TRBD2,TGTGCCAGCACCCCTAGCGGGGCTTACAATGAGCAGTTCTTC,CASTPSGAYNEQFF
TRBJ1-2,TRBV20-1,NA,NA,TGCAGTGCTGCAGGGGTCCGGGCCTATGGCTACACCTTC,CSAAGVRAYGYTF
TRBJ2-5,TRBV19,NA,NA,TGTGCCAGTAGTATAGACCCAGGGGCAGTGGAGACCCAGTACTTC,CASSIDPGAVETQYF
TRBJ2-7,TRBV9,NA,NA,TGTGCCAGCAGCGAACACCCCTCGGGCTCCGGGATTGCCTACGAGCAGTACTTC,CASSEHPSGSGIAYEQYF
TRBJ2-3,TRBV7-9,once,NA,TGTGCCAGCGCTAGGGCAGATACGCAGTATTTT,CASARADTQYF
TRBJ1-5,TRBV7-2,few,TRBD1,TGTGCCAGCAGCTCCGGACAGGGACGGAATCAGCCCCAGCATTTT,CASSSGQGRNQPQHF
TRBJ1-1,TRBV20-1,NA,TRBD1,TGCAGTGCTAGAAACAGGGGGGACACTGAAGCTTTCTTT,CSARNRGDTEAFF
TRBJ1-2,TRBV7-2,NA,TRBD1,TGTGCCAGCAGCTCAGGACAGGGTTTAAACTATGGCTACACCTTC,CASSSGQGLNYGYTF
TRBJ1-3,TRBV6-5,NA,NA,TGTGCCAGCAGTTTTCGCTCTGGAAACACCATATATTTT,CASSFRSGNTIYF